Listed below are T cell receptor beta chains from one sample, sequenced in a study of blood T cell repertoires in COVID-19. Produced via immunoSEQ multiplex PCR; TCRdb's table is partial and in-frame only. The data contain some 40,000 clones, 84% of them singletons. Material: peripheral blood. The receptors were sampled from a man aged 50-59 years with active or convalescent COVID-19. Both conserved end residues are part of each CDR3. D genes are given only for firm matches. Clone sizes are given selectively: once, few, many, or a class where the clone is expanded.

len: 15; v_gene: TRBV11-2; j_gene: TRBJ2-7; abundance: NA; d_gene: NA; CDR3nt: TGTGCCAGCAGCTTAAGCGGTGGGAGTGACTACGAGCAGTACTTC; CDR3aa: CASSLSGGSDYEQYF
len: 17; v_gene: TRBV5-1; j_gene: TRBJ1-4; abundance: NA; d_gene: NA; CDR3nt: TGCGCCAGCAGCTATCGACCGGGGACTTCAACTAATGAAAAACTGTTTTTT; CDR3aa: CASSYRPGTSTNEKLFF
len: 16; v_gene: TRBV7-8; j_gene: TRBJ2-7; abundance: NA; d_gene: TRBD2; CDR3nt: TGTGCCAGCAGCTTCCGCGGGGGCGGGGGGACCTACGAGCAGTACTTC; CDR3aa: CASSFRGGGGTYEQYF
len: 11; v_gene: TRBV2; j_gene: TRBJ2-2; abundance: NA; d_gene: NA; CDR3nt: TGTGCCAGCAGTGACCTACGGGAGCTGTTTTTT; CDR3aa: CASSDLRELFF
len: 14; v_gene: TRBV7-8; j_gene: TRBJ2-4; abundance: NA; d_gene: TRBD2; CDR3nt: TGTGCCAGCAGCCAAGGGACTAGCGGTAACATTCAGTACTTC; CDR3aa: CASSQGTSGNIQYF
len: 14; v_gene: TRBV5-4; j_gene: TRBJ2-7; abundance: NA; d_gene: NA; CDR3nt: TGTGCCAGCAGGGTCGGCCCGGGGACCTACGAGCAGTACTTC; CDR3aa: CASRVGPGTYEQYF
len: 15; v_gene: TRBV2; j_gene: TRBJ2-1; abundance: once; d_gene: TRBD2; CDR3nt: TGTGCCACCGGGACTAGCGGGGAGTCCTACAATGAGCAGTTCTTC; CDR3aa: CATGTSGESYNEQFF
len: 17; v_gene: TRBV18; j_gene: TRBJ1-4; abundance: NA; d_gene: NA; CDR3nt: TGTGCCAGCTCACAGGAGGGAGCCGGCTCAACTAATGAAAAACTGTTTTTT; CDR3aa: CASSQEGAGSTNEKLFF
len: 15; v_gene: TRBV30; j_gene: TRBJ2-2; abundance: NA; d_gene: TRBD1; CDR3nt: TGTGCCTGGAGTCGCCGACAGGGGGCGGTCGGGGAGCTGTTTTTT; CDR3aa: CAWSRRQGAVGELFF
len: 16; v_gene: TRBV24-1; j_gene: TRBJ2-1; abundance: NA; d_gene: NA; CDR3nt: TGTGCCACCAGTGAAAACGACAGCAGCTCCTACAATGAGCAGTTCTTC; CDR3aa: CATSENDSSSYNEQFF
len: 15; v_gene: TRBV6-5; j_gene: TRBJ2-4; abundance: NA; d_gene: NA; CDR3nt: TGTGCCAGCAGTTACTCTGGTCTAGCGAATGACATTCAGTACTTC; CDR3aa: CASSYSGLANDIQYF
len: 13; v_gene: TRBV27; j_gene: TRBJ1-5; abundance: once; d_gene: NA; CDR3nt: TGTGCCAGCAGCCCGGGTAGCAATCAGCCCCAGCATTTT; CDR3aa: CASSPGSNQPQHF
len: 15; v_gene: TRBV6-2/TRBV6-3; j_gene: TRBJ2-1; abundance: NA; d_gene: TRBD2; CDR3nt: TGTGCCAGCAGTTACTCCGGCGGGGGGGCTCGGGAGCAGTTCTTC; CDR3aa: CASSYSGGGAREQFF
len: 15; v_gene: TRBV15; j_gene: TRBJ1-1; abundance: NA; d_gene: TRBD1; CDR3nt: TGTGCCACCAGCACTAGACAGGGTCCGAACACTGAAGCTTTCTTT; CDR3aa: CATSTRQGPNTEAFF
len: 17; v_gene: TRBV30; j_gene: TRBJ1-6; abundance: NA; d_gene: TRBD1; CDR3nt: TGTGCCTGGAGCCCGGGGCGGCAGGGGGCGATGGCTTCACCCCTCCACTTT; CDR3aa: CAWSPGRQGAMASPLHF
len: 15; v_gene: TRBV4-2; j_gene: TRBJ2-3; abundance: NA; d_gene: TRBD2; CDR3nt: TGTGCCAGCAGCCAAGGCGGGGGGATAGTAGATACGCAGTATTTT; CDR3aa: CASSQGGGIVDTQYF
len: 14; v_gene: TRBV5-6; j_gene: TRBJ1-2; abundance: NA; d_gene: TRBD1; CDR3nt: TGTGCCAGCGCTGAACAGGGGCGCGTAAATGGCTACACCTTC; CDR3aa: CASAEQGRVNGYTF